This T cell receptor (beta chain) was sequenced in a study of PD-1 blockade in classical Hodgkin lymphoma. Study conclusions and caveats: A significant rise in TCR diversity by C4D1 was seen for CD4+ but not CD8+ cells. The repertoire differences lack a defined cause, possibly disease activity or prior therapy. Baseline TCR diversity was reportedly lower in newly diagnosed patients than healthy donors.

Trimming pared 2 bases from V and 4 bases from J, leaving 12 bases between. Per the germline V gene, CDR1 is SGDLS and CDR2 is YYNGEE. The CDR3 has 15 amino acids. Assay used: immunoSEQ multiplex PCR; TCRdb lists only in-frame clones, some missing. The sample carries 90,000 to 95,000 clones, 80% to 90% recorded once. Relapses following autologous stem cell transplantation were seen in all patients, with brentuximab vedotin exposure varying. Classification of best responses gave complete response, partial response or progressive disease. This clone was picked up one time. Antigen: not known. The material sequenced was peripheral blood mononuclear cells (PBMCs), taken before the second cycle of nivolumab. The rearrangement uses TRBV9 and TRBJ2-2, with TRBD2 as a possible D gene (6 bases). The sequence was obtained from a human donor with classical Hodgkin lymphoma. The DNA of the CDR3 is TGTGCCAGCAGCGTGTCGGGAGACGGCACCGGGGAGCTGTTTTTT. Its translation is CASSVSGDGTGELFF.